The next 4 T cell receptor beta chains were all read from a single sample in a study of metastatic and nonmetastatic thyroid tumors. TCRdb re-analyzed the PCR reads using MiXCR. The sample lists about 15,000 clones, about 21% occurring once. Prior to thyroid surgery, none of the patients had received any treatment. Material: blood. All receptors come from a female donor with papillary thyroid cancer or a benign thyroid nodule (not recorded which). Some clones in this sample may be carry-over from other donors' samples.

The chain has TRBV12-3 or TRBV12-4 and TRBJ1-2, with D unclear. The CDR3 is 13 amino acids. Trimming took 2 bases from V and 6 from J, leaving 10 bases between them. The CDR3 DNA reads TGTGCCAGCAGTTTACTACAGACTAATGGCTACACCTTC. Protein sequence: CASSLLQTNGYTF.

This clone is labeled medium-sized. The rearrangement links TRBV19 to TRBJ2-1; D ambiguous. This CDR3 has 13 amino acids. Trimming cost V 6 bases and J 3 bases, with 9 bases left between them. The V gene's germline CDR1 is LNHDA and CDR2 SQIVND (reference sequence). CDR3: CASSAARYNEQFF. CDR3 sequence (DNA): TGTGCCAGTAGCGCAGCTCGCTACAATGAGCAGTTCTTC.

V and J are TRBV11-1 and TRBJ2-1, with a tentative D call TRBD2 (5 bases). Germline lookup yields CDR1 SGHAT and CDR2 FQDESV (reference sequence). The CDR3 length is 15 residues. Between the trimmed V and J ends, which lost 0 bases and 6 bases, there was a span of 12 bases. CDR3 bases: TGTGCCAGCAGCTTAGCGTTGGCTAGCTCCAATGAGCAGTTCTTC. This codes for CASSLALASSNEQFF. Looking up the rest from reference TRBV11-1 and TRBJ2-1 gives the full variable domain: EAEVAQSPRYKITEKSQAVAFWCDPISGHATLYWYRQILGQGPELLVQFQDESVVDDSQLPKDRFSAERLKGVDSTLKIQPAELGDSAMYLCASSLALASSNEQFFGPGTRLTVL.

In its sample, this clone is medium-sized (0.01 to 0.1%). This chain connects TRBV5-1 to TRBJ2-1; the D is unclear. V lost 1 base, J lost 6 bases, and 17 bases lay in between. Germline-derived CDR1 and CDR2 are SGHRS and YFSETQ. The CDR3 covers 16 residues. The CDR3 is CASSLSSHHWGNEQFF. The CDR3 DNA reads as TGCGCCAGCAGCTTGTCTTCTCACCATTGGGGCAATGAGCAGTTCTTC.